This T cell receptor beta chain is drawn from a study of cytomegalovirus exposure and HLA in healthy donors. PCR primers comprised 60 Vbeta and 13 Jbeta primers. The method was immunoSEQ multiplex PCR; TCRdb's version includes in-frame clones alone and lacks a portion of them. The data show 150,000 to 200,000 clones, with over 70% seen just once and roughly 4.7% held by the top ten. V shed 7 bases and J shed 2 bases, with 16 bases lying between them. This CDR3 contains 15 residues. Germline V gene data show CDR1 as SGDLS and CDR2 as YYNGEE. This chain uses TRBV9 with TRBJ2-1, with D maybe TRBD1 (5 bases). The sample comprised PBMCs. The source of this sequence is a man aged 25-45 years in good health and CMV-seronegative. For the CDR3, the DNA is TGTGCCAGCTCCCACACAGGTGTCGCCTACAATGAGCAGTTCTTC. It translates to CASSHTGVAYNEQFF.